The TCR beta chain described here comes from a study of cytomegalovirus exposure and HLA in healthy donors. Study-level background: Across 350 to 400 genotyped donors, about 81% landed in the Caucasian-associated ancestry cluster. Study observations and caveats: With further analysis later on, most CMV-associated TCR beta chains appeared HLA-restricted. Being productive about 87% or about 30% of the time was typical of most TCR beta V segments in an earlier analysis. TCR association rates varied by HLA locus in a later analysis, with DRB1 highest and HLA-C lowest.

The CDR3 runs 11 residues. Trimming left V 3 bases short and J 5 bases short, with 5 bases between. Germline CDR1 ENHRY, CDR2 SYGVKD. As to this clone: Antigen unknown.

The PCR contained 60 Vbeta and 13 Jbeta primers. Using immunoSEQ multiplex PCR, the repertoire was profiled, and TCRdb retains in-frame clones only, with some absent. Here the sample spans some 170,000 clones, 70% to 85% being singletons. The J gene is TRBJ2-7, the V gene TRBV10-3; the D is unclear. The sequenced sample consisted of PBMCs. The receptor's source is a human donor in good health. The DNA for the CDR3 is TGTGCCATCAGTGACAACAACGAGCAGTACTTC. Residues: CAISDNNEQYF.